This is a list of T cell receptor beta chains from one sample in a study of identical twins. MiXCR, applied by TCRdb to the 5' RACE reads, yields one record per CDR3 protein. The profile covers a few hundred thousand distinct CDR3 sequences, with roughly 9.5% appearing a single time and 2.5% to 3.5% taken by the ten largest. These records were also assigned to another study, of yellow fever vaccine responses in identical twins.

The source material was PBMCs. The receptors stem from a woman between 18 and 29 years old in good health. Both conserved end residues are part of each CDR3. Each record gives: CDR3 protein, CDR3 DNA, V gene, clone size, J gene, D gene. A D gene is named only where the DNA matches it firmly. Size tells how often a clone was seen (once, few, many) or the class of an expanded clone, and some rows leave it out.

CDR3aa: CAIRRGGEAGANVLTF
CDR3nt: TGTGCCATCAGGAGAGGGGGAGAGGCTGGGGCCAACGTCCTGACTTTC
v_gene: TRBV10-3
abundance: -
j_gene: TRBJ2-6
d_gene: -

CDR3aa: CASSPGDSYNEQFF
CDR3nt: TGCGCCAGCAGCCCCGGGGACTCCTACAATGAGCAGTTCTTC
v_gene: TRBV5-1
abundance: many
j_gene: TRBJ2-1
d_gene: -

CDR3aa: CASSLVGHQPQHF
CDR3nt: TGTGCCAGCAGCTTAGTGGGGCATCAGCCCCAGCATTTT
v_gene: TRBV7-2
abundance: few
j_gene: TRBJ1-5
d_gene: -

CDR3aa: CASSPHFSTDTQYF
CDR3nt: TGCGCCAGCAGCCCACATTTCAGCACAGATACGCAGTATTTT
v_gene: TRBV5-1
abundance: many
j_gene: TRBJ2-3
d_gene: -

CDR3aa: CAIGLAMHNEQFF
CDR3nt: TGTGCCATCGGACTAGCGATGCACAATGAGCAGTTCTTC
v_gene: TRBV10-3
abundance: -
j_gene: TRBJ2-1
d_gene: TRBD2

CDR3aa: CSVVTGLAVYNEQFF
CDR3nt: TGCAGCGTTGTAACGGGTCTAGCGGTCTACAATGAGCAGTTCTTC
v_gene: TRBV29-1
abundance: -
j_gene: TRBJ2-1
d_gene: TRBD2

CDR3aa: CASSSTFWGKQETQYF
CDR3nt: TGTGCCAGCAGTTCCACGTTTTGGGGAAAGCAAGAGACCCAGTACTTC
v_gene: TRBV6-5
abundance: -
j_gene: TRBJ2-5
d_gene: -

CDR3aa: CASSIGNYNEQFF
CDR3nt: TGTGCCAGCAGTATCGGGAACTACAATGAGCAGTTCTTC
v_gene: TRBV12-3/TRBV12-4
abundance: few
j_gene: TRBJ2-1
d_gene: -

CDR3aa: CASSRDGTYEQYF
CDR3nt: TGTGCCAGCAGTCGGGACGGAACCTACGAGCAGTACTTC
v_gene: TRBV12-3/TRBV12-4
abundance: many
j_gene: TRBJ2-7
d_gene: -

CDR3aa: CASSPKNEQFF
CDR3nt: TGTGCCAGCAGTCCTAAAAATGAGCAGTTCTTC
v_gene: TRBV13
abundance: many
j_gene: TRBJ2-1
d_gene: -

CDR3aa: CASSPRGGSEQFF
CDR3nt: TGTGCCAGCAGCCCCCGTGGGGGGAGCGAGCAGTTCTTC
v_gene: TRBV9
abundance: many
j_gene: TRBJ2-1
d_gene: -

CDR3aa: CASSLSRVSYEQYF
CDR3nt: TGTGCCAGCAGTTTATCCCGTGTCTCCTACGAGCAGTACTTC
v_gene: TRBV28
abundance: -
j_gene: TRBJ2-7
d_gene: -

CDR3aa: CASSLARVGGQFF
CDR3nt: TGTGCCAGCAGCTTAGCGCGAGTGGGAGGGCAGTTCTTC
v_gene: TRBV7-2
abundance: many
j_gene: TRBJ2-1
d_gene: -

CDR3aa: CASSSTDSGLNEQFF
CDR3nt: TGTGCCAGCAGTTCCACGGACTCGGGACTCAATGAGCAGTTCTTC
v_gene: TRBV27
abundance: many
j_gene: TRBJ2-1
d_gene: -

CDR3aa: CASSHAPNTEAFF
CDR3nt: TGTGCCAGCAGTCACGCACCGAACACTGAAGCTTTCTTT
v_gene: TRBV27
abundance: many
j_gene: TRBJ1-1
d_gene: -

CDR3aa: CASRQAYEQYF
CDR3nt: TGTGCCAGCAGACAGGCCTACGAGCAGTACTTC
v_gene: TRBV12-3/TRBV12-4
abundance: many
j_gene: TRBJ2-7
d_gene: -

CDR3aa: CASSLGSGGPNYNEQFF
CDR3nt: TGTGCCAGCAGCTTAGGGTCGGGAGGGCCTAACTACAATGAGCAGTTCTTC
v_gene: TRBV7-9
abundance: few
j_gene: TRBJ2-1
d_gene: TRBD2

CDR3aa: CSATPGLAGDEQYF
CDR3nt: TGCAGTGCTACGCCCGGGCTAGCGGGGGACGAGCAGTACTTC
v_gene: TRBV20-1
abundance: many
j_gene: TRBJ2-7
d_gene: TRBD2

CDR3aa: CASTPLSGRGLGTDTQYF
CDR3nt: TGTGCCAGCACCCCACTGAGCGGGAGGGGCCTTGGCACAGATACGCAGTATTTT
v_gene: TRBV11-2
abundance: -
j_gene: TRBJ2-3
d_gene: TRBD2

CDR3aa: CASSSQGLLNTDTQYF
CDR3nt: TGTGCCAGCAGCTCCCAAGGTCTTCTAAACACAGATACGCAGTATTTT
v_gene: TRBV7-2
abundance: many
j_gene: TRBJ2-3
d_gene: -

CDR3aa: CASSNVGYEQYF
CDR3nt: TGTGCCAGTAGTAATGTCGGCTACGAGCAGTACTTC
v_gene: TRBV19
abundance: -
j_gene: TRBJ2-7
d_gene: -

CDR3aa: CASSLAAAQARELFF
CDR3nt: TGTGCCAGCAGCTTAGCCGCAGCCCAAGCGAGGGAGCTGTTTTTT
v_gene: TRBV7-8
abundance: many
j_gene: TRBJ2-2
d_gene: -

CDR3aa: CASTYRATKLGELFF
CDR3nt: TGTGCCAGCACTTATCGGGCGACCAAACTCGGGGAGCTGTTTTTT
v_gene: TRBV7-2
abundance: -
j_gene: TRBJ2-2
d_gene: -

CDR3aa: CASSLWVGSTDTQYF
CDR3nt: TGTGCCAGCAGTTTATGGGTGGGGAGCACAGATACGCAGTATTTT
v_gene: TRBV27
abundance: few
j_gene: TRBJ2-3
d_gene: -

CDR3aa: CASSFDIAGGMRGLEQYF
CDR3nt: TGCGCCAGCAGCTTCGATATAGCGGGAGGGATGAGGGGACTCGAGCAGTACTTC
v_gene: TRBV5-1
abundance: -
j_gene: TRBJ2-7
d_gene: TRBD2

CDR3aa: CASRGTGIGKGYEQYF
CDR3nt: TGTGCCAGCAGGGGGACAGGTATCGGGAAGGGCTACGAGCAGTACTTC
v_gene: TRBV27
abundance: few
j_gene: TRBJ2-7
d_gene: TRBD1

CDR3aa: CASSQSLTGSPKETQYF
CDR3nt: TGCGCCAGCAGCCAGAGCTTGACAGGAAGCCCGAAAGAGACCCAGTACTTC
v_gene: TRBV5-1
abundance: few
j_gene: TRBJ2-5
d_gene: -

CDR3aa: CASSHRVFSRSGANVLTF
CDR3nt: TGTGCCAGCAGCCACCGGGTCTTCTCCCGTTCTGGGGCCAACGTCCTGACTTTC
v_gene: TRBV11-1
abundance: few
j_gene: TRBJ2-6
d_gene: -

CDR3aa: CATSGWTSGSNEQFF
CDR3nt: TGTGCCACCAGTGGCTGGACTAGCGGGAGCAATGAGCAGTTCTTC
v_gene: TRBV24-1
abundance: few
j_gene: TRBJ2-1
d_gene: TRBD2

CDR3aa: CASSVTTGTSQFF
CDR3nt: TGCGCCAGCAGCGTAACGACCGGGACTAGTCAGTTCTTC
v_gene: TRBV5-1
abundance: many
j_gene: TRBJ2-1
d_gene: TRBD2

CDR3aa: CASSLGLASDEQFF
CDR3nt: TGTGCCAGCAGTTTAGGACTAGCTAGCGATGAGCAGTTCTTC
v_gene: TRBV12-3/TRBV12-4
abundance: many
j_gene: TRBJ2-1
d_gene: TRBD2

CDR3aa: CASSQVVGGGPDTQYF
CDR3nt: TGCGCCAGCAGCCAAGTCGTGGGTGGAGGGCCAGATACGCAGTATTTT
v_gene: TRBV4-3
abundance: few
j_gene: TRBJ2-3
d_gene: -

CDR3aa: CATSRDRATEAFF
CDR3nt: TGTGCCACCAGCAGAGATCGGGCCACTGAAGCTTTCTTT
v_gene: TRBV15
abundance: few
j_gene: TRBJ1-1
d_gene: -

CDR3aa: CAIMSPIYEQYF
CDR3nt: TGTGCCATCATGAGTCCGATCTACGAGCAGTACTTC
v_gene: TRBV10-3
abundance: many
j_gene: TRBJ2-7
d_gene: -

CDR3aa: CASSLVVDTDTQYF
CDR3nt: TGTGCCAGCAGCTTAGTCGTCGACACAGATACGCAGTATTTT
v_gene: TRBV7-2
abundance: -
j_gene: TRBJ2-3
d_gene: -

CDR3aa: CASSRVGYGYTF
CDR3nt: TGTGCCAGCAGCCGAGTGGGGTATGGCTACACCTTC
v_gene: TRBV6-6
abundance: -
j_gene: TRBJ1-2
d_gene: -

CDR3aa: CASSLGGMSSYNEQFF
CDR3nt: TGTGCCAGCAGCTTAGGCGGGATGAGCTCCTACAATGAGCAGTTCTTC
v_gene: TRBV11-3
abundance: few
j_gene: TRBJ2-1
d_gene: -

CDR3aa: CATSDTGQGRYSGANVLTF
CDR3nt: TGTGCCACCAGTGATACGGGACAGGGGCGCTACTCTGGGGCCAACGTCCTGACTTTC
v_gene: TRBV24-1
abundance: -
j_gene: TRBJ2-6
d_gene: TRBD1

CDR3aa: CASSPGGTSGGELFF
CDR3nt: TGTGCCAGCAGTCCGGGGGGGACTAGCGGGGGGGAGCTGTTTTTT
v_gene: TRBV12-3/TRBV12-4
abundance: many
j_gene: TRBJ2-2
d_gene: TRBD2

CDR3aa: CASSATGTQFF
CDR3nt: TGTGCCAGCAGCGCTACAGGGACGCAGTTCTTC
v_gene: TRBV7-9
abundance: few
j_gene: TRBJ2-1
d_gene: -

CDR3aa: CSVTPSGTSGGWVRTVEYF
CDR3nt: TGCAGCGTCACCCCCAGCGGGACTAGCGGGGGGTGGGTCCGAACGGTAGAGTACTTC
v_gene: TRBV29-1
abundance: many
j_gene: TRBJ2-7
d_gene: TRBD2

CDR3aa: CASSELGVGLAGGFF
CDR3nt: TGTGCCAGCAGTGAATTGGGTGTGGGACTAGCGGGGGGTTTCTTC
v_gene: TRBV2
abundance: -
j_gene: TRBJ2-1
d_gene: TRBD2

CDR3aa: CASAVAGYNEQFF
CDR3nt: TGTGCCAGCGCGGTGGCTGGCTACAATGAGCAGTTCTTC
v_gene: TRBV6-2/TRBV6-3
abundance: -
j_gene: TRBJ2-1
d_gene: -

CDR3aa: CASSYPGSLGEKLFF
CDR3nt: TGTGCCAGCAGTTACCCGGGATCATTAGGGGAAAAACTGTTTTTT
v_gene: TRBV6-5
abundance: -
j_gene: TRBJ1-4
d_gene: -